A single sample gave rise to the 15 T cell receptor beta chains below, sequenced in a study of blood T cell repertoires in COVID-19. Produced via immunoSEQ multiplex PCR; TCRdb's table is partial and in-frame only. The sample carries almost 250,000 clones, 85% to 90% recorded once. The source material was PBMCs or T cells enriched from blood (not recorded which). All receptors derive from a woman between 45 and 60 years old who had recovered from COVID-19.

The V and J genes are TRBV28 and TRBJ1-4; a possible D gene is TRBD1 (5 bases). Germline V gene data show CDR1 as MDHEN and CDR2 as SYDVKM. V lost 6 bases, J lost 6 bases, and 14 bases lay in between. The CDR3 loop spans 14 amino acids. CDR3 nucleotides: TGTGCCAGCAGGTGGGGGGGGACCCATGAAAAACTGTTTTTT. This translates into CASRWGGTHEKLFF.

J is TRBJ2-7 and V is TRBV27; the D gene is possibly TRBD1 (7 bases). Germline V gene sequence: CDR1 MNHEY, CDR2 SMNVEV (reference sequence). The CDR3 consists of 17 residues. Trimming left V 6 bases short and J 4 bases short, with 25 bases between. The CDR3 loop is CASSPGQLTRGGYEQYF. In nucleotides, the CDR3 is TGTGCCAGCAGCCCGGGACAGCTAACAAGGGGAGGATACGAGCAGTACTTC.

This chain links TRBV7-3 with TRBJ2-1, with 11 nucleotides matching TRBD2. J was trimmed by 6 bases and V by 1 base; bases with no gene match: 5. Germline V gene data show CDR1 as SGHTA and CDR2 as FQGTGA. CDR3 length: 16 residues. The DNA of the CDR3 is TGTGCCAGCAGCTTAATGGCTAGCGGGAGGACCAATGAGCAGTTCTTC. Translating it yields CASSLMASGRTNEQFF.

V is TRBV7-4 and J is TRBJ2-1, with no clear D. The CDR3 spans 19 residues. V lost 1 base and J 0 bases, leaving 19 bases between the germline ends. CDR1 SGHVT and CDR2 SQSDAQ come from the germline V gene. In nucleotides, the CDR3 is TGTGCCAGCAGCTTAGTCGGTGGGCCTAACCCAACCTCCTACAATGAGCAGTTCTTC. Translation gives CASSLVGGPNPTSYNEQFF.

The V and J genes are TRBV7-8 and TRBJ2-3; 15 bases align to TRBD2. Trimming at V came to 5 bases and at J to 7 bases, leaving 10 bases not matched to a gene. The CDR3 has 17 residues. Germline loops: CDR1 SGHVS, CDR2 FQNEAQ. CDR3 DNA: TGTGCCAGCAGCGTAAGAAAAGGACTAGCGGGGGGGCATACGCAGTATTTT. This sequence encodes CASSVRKGLAGGHTQYF.

V is TRBV11-3 and J is TRBJ2-1, with a tentative D call TRBD2 (6 bases). This CDR3 spans 14 amino acids. Germline CDR1 and CDR2: SGHNT and YENEEA. Trimming cost V 4 bases and J 7 bases, with 14 bases left between them. The CDR3 region is CASSSSGLLNEQFF. The CDR3 DNA is TGTGCCAGCAGCTCCTCGGGACTCTTAAATGAGCAGTTCTTC.

V gene TRBV20-1 combines with J gene TRBJ1-2, with D hard to call. Per germline, CDR1 DFQATT and CDR2 SNEGSKA (reference sequence). The CDR3 is made up of 12 amino acids. Trimming cost V 3 bases and J 5 bases, with 10 bases left between them. The CDR3: CSASFKQYGYTF. The CDR3 region has the DNA TGCAGTGCTAGTTTTAAACAGTATGGCTACACCTTC.

The chain employs TRBV28 and TRBJ2-4; 7 nucleotides match TRBD1. Germline CDR1 reads MDHEN; CDR2 reads SYDVKM. Trimming at V came to 6 bases and at J to 0 bases, leaving 11 bases not matched to a gene. The CDR3 length is 17 residues. For the CDR3, the DNA is TGTGCCAGCAGACCCGGGACAGAGACCTTAGCCAAAAACATTCAGTACTTC. Its translation is CASRPGTETLAKNIQYF.

V gene TRBV2 combines with J gene TRBJ2-3, with 7 bases that match TRBD2. The germline V gene encodes CDR1 SNHLY and CDR2 FYNNEI. This CDR3 has 14 residues. V trimming: 8 bases; J trimming: 4 bases; junction bases outside the gene matches: 9. CDR3 protein: CASGGRASSDTQYF. CDR3 nucleotides: TGTGCCAGCGGGGGGAGGGCCTCGTCAGATACGCAGTATTTT.

The chain links TRBV7-8 to TRBJ2-7; possibly TRBD1 for D (8 bases). CDR3 length: 13 residues. CDR1 SGHVS and CDR2 FQNEAQ come from the germline V gene. V was clipped by 5 bases and J by 6 bases, with 14 bases between them. The CDR3 region is CASSGTGGGEQYF. The CDR3, as DNA: TGTGCCAGCAGCGGTACAGGGGGGGGCGAGCAGTACTTC.

This chain joins TRBV15 and TRBJ2-3; maybe TRBD1 (5 bases). The germline V gene has CDR1 LNHNV and CDR2 YYDKDF (reference sequence). With 0 bases removed from V and 0 bases from J, the gap between germline ends came to 10 bases. This CDR3 spans 16 amino acids. CDR3 sequence (DNA): TGTGCCACCAGCAGAGACGACAGAACTAGCACAGATACGCAGTATTTT. Its translation: CATSRDDRTSTDTQYF.

The CDR3 region is CASIQGSPDTQYF. DNA of the CDR3: TGTGCCAGCATCCAGGGTTCGCCGGATACGCAGTATTTT. The gene calls are TRBV28 and TRBJ2-3; D perhaps matches TRBD1 (5 bases). With 7 bases removed from V and 6 bases from J, the gap between germline ends came to 14 bases. The CDR3 runs 13 residues. Per the germline V gene, CDR1 is MDHEN and CDR2 is SYDVKM.

The rearrangement uses TRBV6-6 and TRBJ1-6; TRBD1 is a possible D gene (6 bases). V lost 5 bases and J 6 bases, leaving 20 bases between the germline ends. Germline lookup yields CDR1 MNHNY and CDR2 SVGAGI (reference sequence). This CDR3 region has 17 residues. The CDR3 sequence is CASSRQAPSVPNSPLHF. CDR3 sequence (DNA): TGTGCCAGCAGTCGACAGGCACCCTCTGTCCCTAATTCACCCCTCCACTTT.

The gene calls are TRBV28 and TRBJ2-5, with 7 nucleotides matching TRBD1. In germline, CDR1 is MDHEN, CDR2 SYDVKM. The V segment lost 4 bases and the J segment 7 bases; nucleotides outside the gene matches: 0. CDR3 size: 11 residues. The CDR3 spells CASSSGGTQYF. The CDR3 coding sequence is TGTGCCAGCAGTTCAGGGGGGACCCAGTACTTC.

The chain is built from TRBV5-1 and TRBJ1-1, with TRBD1 matching over 10 bases. The junction had 4 bases not matched to a gene; V was cut back by 4 bases and J by 4 bases. Germline V CDR1 and CDR2: SGHRS, YFSETQ. CDR3 length equals 14 residues. The CDR3 nucleotides read TGCGCCAGCAGCGCCTGGACAGGGGGCACTGAAGCTTTCTTT. Translating it yields CASSAWTGGTEAFF.